This T cell receptor (beta chain) was observed in a study of OX40 agonist ivuxolimab in advanced cancers. Study information: A diagnosis of hepatocellular carcinoma, melanoma, renal cell or head and neck cancer was present in dose-escalation patients.

This clone was detected a few times. The CDR3 length is 17 residues. Unmatched junction bases numbered 8, after V lost 5 bases and J lost 4 bases. CDR1 and CDR2 (germline): SGHVS, FNYEAQ. Clones were sequenced by immunoSEQ multiplex PCR, and TCRdb holds only the in-frame ones, with some missing. The table includes about 75,000 clones, around 83% detected once. This specimen consisted of CD4+ or CD8+ T cells sorted from blood, obtained in a trial of the OX40 agonist ivuxolimab. The clonotype originates from an adult with an advanced solid tumor such as melanoma, head and neck, liver or kidney cancer. The J gene is TRBJ2-1, the V gene TRBV7-6, with 13 positions matching TRBD2. CDR3 bases: TGTGCCAGCAGCCCAAGACTAGCGGGAGGTCAATACAATGAGCAGTTCTTC. It codes for CASSPRLAGGQYNEQFF.